This entry is about one T cell receptor (beta chain). No antigen is known for it. The V gene lost 0 bases and the J gene lost 2 bases, with 20 bases spanning the gap. Germline CDR1 reads MGHRA; CDR2 reads YSYEKL. The CDR3 consists of 18 residues. The source of the sample is a study of OX40 agonist ivuxolimab in advanced cancers. Study in general: The study treated patients with ivuxolimab, an agonistic anti-OX40 (CD134) antibody. Those enrolled were 70% to 85% male, with a mean age of around 58 years and ages from roughly 20 to 90. One hepatocellular carcinoma and a couple of cutaneous melanoma patients partially responded.

Whole-study results and caveats: Determination of antigen specificity was not performed for the expanded peripheral T cells.

Sequencing used immunoSEQ multiplex PCR; TCRdb keeps in-frame clones, though not all of them. The data contain over 25,000 clones, about 86% of them singletons. This TCR was sampled from an adult with an advanced solid tumor such as melanoma, head and neck, liver or kidney cancer. The sequencing here drew on CD4+ or CD8+ T cells sorted from blood, taken in a trial of the OX40 agonist ivuxolimab. The gene calls are TRBV4-1 and TRBJ2-7; D call uncertain. Written as DNA, the CDR3 is TGCGCCAGCAGCCAAGAAAGTTTCCGAACTCTTGGCGCCTACGAGCAGTACTTC. Amino acids: CASSQESFRTLGAYEQYF.